This T cell receptor (beta chain) was found in a study of a mutant IDH1 vaccine in newly diagnosed glioma. Study-level points and caveats: Of the patients, less than 95% had vaccine-induced immune responses.

Profiled with immunoSEQ multiplex PCR; TCRdb holds only in-frame clones, not every one. The data contain 92,000 or so clones, about four fifths of them singletons. Time point denoted: baseline, week 1 (first vaccination visit). The treatment is: pre-vaccination baseline after standard-of-care therapy. New WHO grade 3 or 4 astrocytomas that were IDH1-mutant and ATRX-lost occurred in the donors. This CDR3 is built from 15 residues. V was trimmed by 7 bases and J by 8 bases, leaving 21 bases between them. Germline CDR1 is SGDLS and CDR2 is YYNGEE. As regards this clone: The antigen remains unidentified.

The sequencing here drew on PBMCs, taken from a glioma patient treated with radiotherapy, temozolomide or both. The TCR originated in a man aged 40-55 years with glioma. Some clones in this sample may be carry-over from other donors' samples. V and J are TRBV9 and TRBJ1-4, with D tentatively TRBD1 (5 bases). The CDR3 here is CASGRGRALGEKLFF. The DNA of the CDR3 is TGTGCCAGCGGCCGGGGACGGGCTTTAGGGGAAAAACTGTTTTTT.